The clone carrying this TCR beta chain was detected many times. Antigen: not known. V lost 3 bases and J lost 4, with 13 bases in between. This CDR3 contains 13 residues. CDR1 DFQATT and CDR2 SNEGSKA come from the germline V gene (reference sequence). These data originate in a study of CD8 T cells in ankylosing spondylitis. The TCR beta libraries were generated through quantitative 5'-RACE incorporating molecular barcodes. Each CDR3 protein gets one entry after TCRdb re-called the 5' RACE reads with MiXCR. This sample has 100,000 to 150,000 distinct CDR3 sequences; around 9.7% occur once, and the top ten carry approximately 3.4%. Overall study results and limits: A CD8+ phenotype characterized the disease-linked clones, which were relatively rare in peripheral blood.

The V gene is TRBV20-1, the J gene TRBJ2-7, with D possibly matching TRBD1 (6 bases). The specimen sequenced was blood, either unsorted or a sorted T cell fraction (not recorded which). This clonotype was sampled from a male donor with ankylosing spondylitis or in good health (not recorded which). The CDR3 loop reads CSASRPRGYEQYF. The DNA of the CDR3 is TGCAGTGCTAGCCGGCCCAGGGGATACGAGCAGTACTTC.